This T cell receptor beta chain was sequenced in a study of shared clonotypes between healthy human individuals. Regarding the study as a whole: Collection of samples was limited to blood; tissue repertoires likely differ.

This clone was picked up a small number of times. Its matching antigen is unknown. The V segment lost 2 bases and the J segment 7 bases; nucleotides outside the gene matches: 7. The germline CDR1 and CDR2 sequences are SGHDN and FVKESK. This CDR3 spans 16 amino acids. Assay: immunoSEQ multiplex PCR; the TCRdb copy retains only in-frame clones and omits some. The sample lists over 950,000 clones, approximately 75% occurring once. This chain joins TRBV14 and TRBJ2-2; 10 bases are a match to TRBD2. Sequenced material: memory CD4+ T cells from PBMCs. Subset: CD45RA-negative fraction. This receptor was identified in a man aged 18-30 years in good health. Some clones in this sample may be carry-over from other donors' samples. The CDR3 here is CASSQHSGRRVGELFF. CDR3 DNA: TGTGCCAGCAGCCAACATAGCGGGAGGCGTGTCGGGGAGCTGTTTTTT.